This T cell receptor beta chain was found in a study of cytomegalovirus exposure and HLA in healthy donors. Overall study context: Caucasian-associated ancestry cluster membership applied to approximately 81% of nearly 400 genotyped donors. Points from the study as a whole: A later analysis linked a missense variant in DCLRE1C to the trimming of TCR beta V and J genes.

This PCR relied on a set of 60 Vbeta primers and 13 Jbeta primers. Study processing details: Around 10 million of the 75 million to 95 million unique TCR beta chains counted in a later analysis were shared. Assay: immunoSEQ multiplex PCR; the TCRdb copy retains only in-frame clones and omits some. The DNA was the basis for D and trimming; V, J and clone size are from that table. The sample contains about 120,000 clones, over 70% of which appear only once. As to this clone: Its target is unknown.

The source of this sequence is a woman between 40 and 50 years old in good health and CMV-seropositive. The sequencing sample was made of PBMCs.

The CDR3 is CASSLRTSGTTDTQYF. Written as DNA, the CDR3 is TGTGCCAGCAGCTTGAGGACTAGCGGGACCACAGATACGCAGTATTTT. This chain connects TRBV5-4 to TRBJ2-3; TRBD2 matches at 12 bases. CDR3 length: 16 amino acids. The V gene end was trimmed by 1 base and the J gene end by 2 bases; junction bases not matched to a gene: 2. Germline values: CDR1 SGHNT, CDR2 YYREEE (reference sequence).